This T cell receptor (beta chain) came from a study of cytomegalovirus exposure and HLA in healthy donors. Sample share makes this clone large. The CDR3 extends over 16 amino acids. Germline values: CDR1 SGHDT, CDR2 YYEEEE. The V gene lost 0 bases and the J gene lost 2 bases, with 13 bases spanning the gap. Sequencing used immunoSEQ multiplex PCR; TCRdb keeps in-frame clones, though not all of them. The sample has 200,000 to 250,000 clones; approximately 80% are singletons. Sequenced sample: PBMCs. The chain carries TRBV5-6 and TRBJ2-3; possible D gene TRBD1, 6 bases. The origin of this receptor is a woman in her twenties or thirties in good health and CMV-seropositive. DNA for the CDR3: TGTGCCAGCAGCTTGGCTGGGACATACTACACAGATACGCAGTATTTT. Its translation: CASSLAGTYYTDTQYF.